This entry is about one T cell receptor (beta chain). Its antigen is undetermined. This CDR3 is 16 amino acids long. J was trimmed by 15 bases and V by 6 bases; bases with no gene match: 21. A modified ARM-PCR protocol with three rounds of nested PCR amplified TCRbeta. TCRdb recomputed calls from the multiplex PCR reads with MiXCR, one row per CDR3 protein. The table records 100,000 to 150,000 distinct CDR3 sequences, around three fifths of them present only once. The template was RNA from unsorted bulk tissue. Between August and November 2014, newly diagnosed, chemotherapy-naive lung cancer patients underwent thoracic surgery in China. This sample was taken from a study of tumor and adjacent non-tumor tissue in lung cancer. Regarding the study as a whole: Significantly higher TCR diversity was found in tumor than normal lung.

This sequence originates from a man aged 25-45 years with non-small cell lung cancer. This chain joins TRBV12-3 or TRBV12-4 and TRBJ2-3, with 10 bases matching TRBD1. The specimen was lung tumor tissue. The CDR3 is CASSVRQGALSDTHYF. CDR3 DNA: TGTGCCAGCAGCGTGCGACAGGGGGCGCTTTCAGATACACACTATTTT.